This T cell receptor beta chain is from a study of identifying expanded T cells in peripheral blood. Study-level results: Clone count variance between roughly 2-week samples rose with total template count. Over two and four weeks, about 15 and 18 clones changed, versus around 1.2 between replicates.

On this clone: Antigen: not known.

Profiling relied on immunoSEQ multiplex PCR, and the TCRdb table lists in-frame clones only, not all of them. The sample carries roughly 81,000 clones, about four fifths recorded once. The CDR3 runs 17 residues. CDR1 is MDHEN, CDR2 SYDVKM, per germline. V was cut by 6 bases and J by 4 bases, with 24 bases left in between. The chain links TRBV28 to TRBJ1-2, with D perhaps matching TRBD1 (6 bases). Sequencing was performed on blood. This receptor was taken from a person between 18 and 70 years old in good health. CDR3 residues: CASSPLGLGGAGYGYTF. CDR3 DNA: TGTGCCAGCAGCCCGTTAGGGCTCGGGGGCGCGGGCTATGGCTACACCTTC.